The 17 T cell receptor beta chains listed next were all sequenced from one sample in a study of monozygotic twins with inflammatory bowel disease. TCRdb re-called the 5' RACE reads, yielding one record per CDR3 amino acid sequence without DNA. This sample's clone table lists hundreds of thousands of distinct CDR3 sequences. Sequencing input: blood. These receptors all come from a human donor with ulcerative colitis or Crohn's disease, or a healthy co-twin of an affected twin (not recorded which).

The chain links TRBV5-1 to TRBJ2-3; the D call from TCRdb, TRBD2, cannot be confirmed without DNA. The germline V gene has CDR1 SGHRS and CDR2 YFSETQ. This CDR3 contains 16 residues. This CDR3 reads CASSLAGTSLTDTQYF.

This sequence joins TRBV9 and TRBJ2-6. This CDR3 has 18 amino acids. Germline values: CDR1 SGDLS, CDR2 YYNGEE. Here the CDR3 reads CASSLVTTAGSGANVLTF.

The V and J genes are TRBV11-2 and TRBJ2-3. This CDR3 is built from 14 residues. Germline V lookup: CDR1 SGHAT, CDR2 FQNNGV. The CDR3 spells CASSLDGDTDTQYF.

The chain joins TRBV6-1 to TRBJ1-5; as DNA is missing, the TRBD1 call by TCRdb cannot be tested. The CDR3 has 17 residues. CDR1 and CDR2 (germline): MNHNS, SASEGT. The chain's CDR3 is CASSPLGGTGRYQPQHF.

V usage is TRBV2 and J usage is TRBJ2-2. The germline V gene encodes CDR1 SNHLY and CDR2 FYNNEI. This CDR3 is 18 amino acids long. The CDR3 protein is CASSEALPDHILSGELFF.

The chain is built from TRBV20-1 and TRBJ2-7; the D call of TRBD1 rests on TCRdb alone, since no DNA is present to check it. The CDR3 contains 15 residues. The V gene's germline CDR1 is DFQATT and CDR2 SNEGSKA (reference sequence). The chain's CDR3 is CSARDRVRASYEQYF.

The chain is built from TRBV5-1 and TRBJ2-7; TCRdb proposes TRBD1, but this gene call is untestable without DNA. The CDR3 runs to 13 residues. The germline V gene encodes CDR1 SGHRS and CDR2 YFSETQ. Here the CDR3 reads CASYSQGNYEQYF.

The chain is built from TRBV9 and TRBJ2-2; TCRdb lists TRBD1, though no DNA is available to test this call. CDR3 length: 16 amino acids. CDR1 SGDLS and CDR2 YYNGEE come from the germline V gene. CDR3 loop: CASSARTGLNTGELFF. Full variable domain (rest looked up from reference TRBV9 and TRBJ2-2): DSGVTQTPKHLITATGQRVTLRCSPRSGDLSVYWYQQSLDQGLQFLIQYYNGEERAKGNILERFSAQQFPDLHSELNLSSLELGDSALYFCASSARTGLNTGELFFGEGSRLTVL.

The chain carries TRBV12-3 or TRBV12-4 and TRBJ2-4; with no DNA, the TCRdb D assignment of TRBD2 cannot be verified. The CDR3 runs 17 residues. CDR3: CASSPISGGGAKNIQYF.

The chain carries TRBV7-2 and TRBJ2-3; the D gene TCRdb calls, TRBD2, cannot be checked with no DNA. This CDR3 contains 15 residues. The germline V gene has CDR1 SGHTA and CDR2 FQGNSA. The CDR3 here is CASSSDFHLTDTQYF.

This chain uses TRBV6-2 or TRBV6-3 with TRBJ2-5; TCRdb gives TRBD1 as the D gene, but with no DNA this cannot be confirmed. This CDR3 contains 14 residues. In germline, CDR1 is MNHEY, CDR2 SVGEGT. CDR3 protein: CASSVRAVQETQYF.

This sequence joins TRBV10-3 and TRBJ1-2; checking the TCRdb D call of TRBD1 is not possible without DNA. The CDR3 consists of 14 residues. Germline assignment: CDR1 ENHRY and CDR2 SYGVKD. The CDR3 here is CAIASGTGDHGYTF.

This sequence joins TRBV14 and TRBJ2-7. This CDR3 has 13 residues. CDR1 and CDR2 from the germline V gene are SGHDN and FVKESK. CDR3: CASSQHFTDEQYF. Using reference TRBV14 and TRBJ2-7 for the parts outside the CDR3, the full variable domain is EAGVTQFPSHSVIEKGQTVTLRCDPISGHDNLYWYRRVMGKEIKFLLHFVKESKQDESGMPNNRFLAERTGGTYSTLKVQPAELEDSGVYFCASSQHFTDEQYFGPGTRLTVT.

The chain carries TRBV29-1 and TRBJ1-4; without DNA, the TCRdb call of TRBD1 cannot be checked. This CDR3 spans 12 amino acids. CDR1 is SQVTM, CDR2 ANQGSEA, per germline. CDR3 loop: CSVISRGEKLFF.

The chain is built from TRBV4-3 and TRBJ2-1. Germline values: CDR1 LGHNA, CDR2 YSLEER. This CDR3 region has 15 residues. The chain's CDR3 is CASSQDRGSYNEQFF.

This chain uses TRBV5-1 with TRBJ2-1; checking the TCRdb D call of TRBD1 is not possible without DNA. The germline gives CDR1 SGHRS, CDR2 YFSETQ. The CDR3 is 15 residues long. The CDR3 reads CASSSYRQGHNEQFF.

CDR3 protein: CAWNPDSSYNEQFF. V and J are TRBV30 and TRBJ2-1; as DNA is missing, the TRBD1 call by TCRdb cannot be tested. The germline CDR1 and CDR2 sequences are GTSNPN and SVGIG (reference sequence). CDR3 length equals 14 residues. Based on the CDR3 plus reference TRBV30 and TRBJ2-1, the full variable domain is SQTIHQWPATLVQPVGSPLSLECTVEGTSNPNLYWYRQAAGRGLQLLFYSVGIGQISSEVPQNLSASRPQDRQFILSSKKLLLSDSGFYLCAWNPDSSYNEQFFGPGTRLTVL.